What follows are 7 T cell receptor beta chains derived from one specimen sequenced in a study of siplizumab effects on memory and regulatory T cells. Measured with immunoSEQ multiplex PCR; TCRdb has only the in-frame clones, and not every one. The data contain roughly 120,000 clones, 90% to 95% of them seen just once; the ten biggest clones take up approximately 0.73%. The source material was Tregs sorted from blood. All receptors come from a human donor in good health.

This rearrangement joins TRBV6-6 to TRBJ2-7, with 11 nucleotides matching TRBD1. Germline values: CDR1 MNHNY, CDR2 SVGAGI (reference sequence). The CDR3 contains 14 residues. After removal of 7 bases from V and 2 bases from J, the junction contained 4 bases not matched to a gene. CDR3 loop: CASTPGQGAYEQYF. The DNA of the CDR3 is TGTGCCAGCACTCCGGGACAGGGGGCCTACGAGCAGTACTTC.

The chain couples TRBV18 to TRBJ2-1; no firm D call. CDR1 is KGHSH and CDR2 is LQKENI in the germline V gene. The CDR3 runs to 13 residues. V lost 0 bases and J 13 bases, leaving 13 bases between the germline ends. CDR3 protein: CASSPPTDSIQFF. Written as DNA, the CDR3 is TGTGCCAGCTCACCACCGACCGACTCAATACAGTTCTTC.

Here the CDR3 reads CASSPDILYPEQYF. DNA of the CDR3: TGCGCCAGCAGCCCCGACATTTTGTATCCCGAGCAGTACTTC. This chain connects TRBV5-1 to TRBJ2-7, with D hard to call. V dropped 4 bases and J dropped 6 bases, with 17 bases sitting between them. The CDR3 is made up of 14 amino acids. CDR1 and CDR2 (germline): SGHRS, YFSETQ.

The chain combines TRBV21-1 with TRBJ2-7; the D call TRBD1 from the table was never checked on the DNA. TRBV21-1 is reported as a pseudogene. This CDR3 spans 13 amino acids. The CDR3 spells CASSPDRSYEQYF. The DNA for the CDR3 is TGTGCCAGCAGCCCGGACAGGTCCTACGAGCAGTACTTC.

The chain is built from TRBV7-3 and TRBJ2-2, with D perhaps matching TRBD1 or TRBD2 (5 bases each). The V gene's germline CDR1 is SGHTA and CDR2 FQGTGA. Deletions cut 2 bases from V and 1 base from J, with 11 bases between. The CDR3 consists of 16 residues. CDR3 nucleotides: TGTGCCAGCAGCTTATCGGCAGGGAGGAACACCGGGGAGCTGTTTTTT. It specifies CASSLSAGRNTGELFF.

The chain is built from TRBV5-1 and TRBJ2-3, with TRBD2 as a possible D gene (5 bases). V lost 0 bases and J lost 0, with 5 bases in between. The CDR3 consists of 14 residues. Germline V gene data show CDR1 as SGHRS and CDR2 as YFSETQ. DNA for the CDR3: TGCGCCAGCAGCTTGGCGGGAAGCACAGATACGCAGTATTTT. Its protein product is CASSLAGSTDTQYF.

The chain recombines TRBV6-6 with TRBJ2-7, with D perhaps TRBD2 (5 bases). Trimming pared 4 bases from V and 1 base from J, leaving 11 bases between. This CDR3 spans 14 amino acids. The germline gives CDR1 MNHNY, CDR2 SVGAGI (reference sequence). Here the CDR3 DNA reads TGTGCCAGCAGTTGGAGGAGAGGATCCTACGAGCAGTACTTC. The encoded protein is CASSWRRGSYEQYF.